This TCR beta chain was profiled in a study of blood T cells in healthy people across ages (dated by TCRdb to about 2015). Describing the broader study: Template switching captured roughly one uniquely barcoded TCR beta cDNA molecule per two T cells in model experiments. Using deep sequencing normalized with unique cDNA molecular identifiers, the study measured how TCR beta repertoire diversity changes with age. For two donors (one aged 18 to 29 and one aged 80 or older), the study analyzed two additional independent replicas of 1 million unique cDNA reads from the same blood draw. Donors were grouped into four age groups: young (average roughly 15 years), middle-aged (39), aged (around 60) and long-lived (roughly 80). On the study overall, not on this receptor specifically: Total diversity estimates from one million sequenced T cells were considered lower bounds and underestimates. The CMV infection status of donors was not known, potentially confounding age-related changes in expanded clonotypes. Compared with the aged group, more naive CD4+ T cells, fewer expanded clones and increased TCR diversity were shown by the long-lived group, suggesting age selection. Bulk unsorted PBMC profiling prevented conclusive comparison of naive and antigen-experienced compartments. Observed TCR beta diversity per million T cells fell roughly linearly with age, and a significant reduction was already apparent by age around 40. The percentage of naive T cells measured by flow cytometry correlated strongly with observed TCR beta diversity.

Systemically healthy Caucasian individuals from Russia, some 38 in total and aged roughly 6 to 100 years, were included as donors. Each donor gave ten milliliters of peripheral blood, collected into EDTA-treated Vacutainer tubes. Ficoll-Paque density-gradient centrifugation was used to isolate PBMCs, with at least 6.5 million per sample. Total RNA, at least 5.5 micrograms per sample, was extracted from PBMCs with Trizol reagent. For every donor, an aliquot of PBMCs went through flow cytometry to measure the percentages of naive CD45RAhigh/CD27high T cells. Notes on this clonotype: Its specific antigen is unknown. Within one base of it there is no much larger clone, and no base qualities were kept.

From cysteine to phenylalanine, the CDR3 is 11 amino acids long. The DNA shown is the 33-base CDR3, in frame from base 1. The germline ends are 6 bases apart after V is trimmed by 3 bases and J by 7 bases. CDR1 and CDR2 are read off the germline V gene (reference sequence) as LNHNV and YYDKDF. The protocol used for the library was 5' RACE. The sample was run on an Illumina HiSeq 2500. The second PCR ran for roughly 6 to 11 cycles and used a J-beta primer mix along with a sample-barcoded 5' primer. A template-switch 5' adaptor carrying 12 random nucleotides introduced a unique molecular identifier onto each TCR beta cDNA molecule. Each sample yielded at least 3 million CDR3-containing paired-end reads. The Mint cDNA synthesis kit, primed by a TRBC-specific oligonucleotide, was used to synthesize first-strand cDNA from all RNA. All cDNA was treated with uracil-DNA glycosylase and then went through a first 18-cycle PCR with the universal primers M1SS and BC2_uni_R. The authors' analysis ran thus. Normalization of each sample was performed by random selection of 1 million high-quality reads, each carrying a distinct molecular identifier. Reads with shared molecular identifiers were discarded instead of being binned into consensus sequences. MiTCR, with a Q25 quality threshold and the strictest error-elimination algorithm, was used for CDR3 identification, clonotype clustering and error correction. A nonparametric unseen species model with Euler transformation was used to estimate lower-bound total TCR beta diversity. TCRdb reprocessing: public reads trimmed at Q25 with fastp, clones called with MiXCR, in-frame beta chains kept. CDR3 protein sequences are deduplicated, and each keeps its most common genes and DNA. It is TCRdb's table, rather than the study itself, that gives the V and J calls and clone size. Across this sample there are roughly 700,000 distinct CDR3 sequences, with roughly 25% seen only once. The top ten clones comprise roughly a tenth of the sample.

The sample also formed part of further work on T cells of mothers and their children. Taken from the second paper: Donors were nine systemically healthy Caucasian individuals: three mothers and their six children. cDNA synthesis consumed the entire amount of extracted RNA, loaded at 1.5 ug RNA in each 15 ul reaction. In the second PCR, the M1S primer added sample barcodes and 2-4 random nucleotides. Over 9.5 million TCR beta CDR3 reads were obtained for each mother, and around 2.7 million reads were obtained for each child. In both related and unrelated pairs, thymic selection shapes the output of TCR recombination in a similar way, with inherited differences having only a minor effect. Normalized repertoire overlap was always slightly but never significantly higher in related than unrelated mother-child pairs. No persistent microchimeric T cell clones were detected, at a sensitivity of roughly 100 clones per million clonotypes. Deep NGS was used in the study to compare the TCR beta repertoires of mothers and children and to look for features that separate related mother-child pairs from unrelated individuals. Mothers averaged roughly 40 +/- 4 years of age and children averaged roughly 11 +/- 4 years. After adapters were ligated using NEBNext reagents, the libraries underwent 100+100 nt paired-end sequencing on an Illumina HiSeq 2000. To avoid cross-contamination, the mother libraries and the child libraries were prepared a month apart and sequenced in separate runs. For each donor, somewhere between about 450,000 and 2,200,000 distinct TCR beta clonotypes were identified. Naive TCR beta clonotypes were estimated from low-frequency clonotypes matched to each donor's FACS-determined naive share, without sorting.

This receptor was taken from a boy aged 10-17 years in good health. This chain is built from TRBV15 and TRBJ1-1, with the D gene not clear enough to name. The sample consisted of blood. The sequenced DNA: TGTGCCACCAGCAGTGACGTTGAAGCTTTCTTT. It translates to CATSSDVEAFF. The reference TRBV15 and TRBJ1-1 proteins fill in what lies around the CDR3, so the full variable domain reads DAMVIQNPRYQVTQFGKPVTLSCSQTLNHNVMYWYQQKSSQAPKLLFHYYDKDFNNEADTPDNFQSRRPNTSFCFLDIRSPGLGDTAMYLCATSSDVEAFFGQGTRLTVV.